The following is a TCR beta chain sequence with its context. This PCR relied on a set of 60 Vbeta primers and 13 Jbeta primers. Here immunoSEQ multiplex PCR was the method, and the copy in TCRdb shows in-frame clones only, minus some. The sample lists some 120,000 clones; about 85% were seen once. This sample stems from a study of cytomegalovirus exposure and HLA in healthy donors. V lost 5 bases and J lost 0; bases outside the gene matches: 1. The germline gives CDR1 MGHDK, CDR2 SYGVNS. The CDR3 extends over 15 amino acids. The sequenced material came from PBMCs. The chain is built from TRBV25-1 and TRBJ2-1; 10 bases are a match to TRBD2. The clonotype was recovered from a man aged 45-60 years in good health and CMV-seronegative. The CDR3 nucleotides read TGTGCCAGCAGTTTAGCGGGAGGCTCCTACAATGAGCAGTTCTTC. This codes for CASSLAGGSYNEQFF. Using reference TRBV25-1 and TRBJ2-1 for the parts outside the CDR3, the full variable domain is EADIYQTPRYLVIGTGKKITLECSQTMGHDKMYWYQQDPGMELHLIHYSYGVNSTEKGDLSSESTVSRIRTEHFPLTLESARPSHTSQYLCASSLAGGSYNEQFFGPGTRLTVL.